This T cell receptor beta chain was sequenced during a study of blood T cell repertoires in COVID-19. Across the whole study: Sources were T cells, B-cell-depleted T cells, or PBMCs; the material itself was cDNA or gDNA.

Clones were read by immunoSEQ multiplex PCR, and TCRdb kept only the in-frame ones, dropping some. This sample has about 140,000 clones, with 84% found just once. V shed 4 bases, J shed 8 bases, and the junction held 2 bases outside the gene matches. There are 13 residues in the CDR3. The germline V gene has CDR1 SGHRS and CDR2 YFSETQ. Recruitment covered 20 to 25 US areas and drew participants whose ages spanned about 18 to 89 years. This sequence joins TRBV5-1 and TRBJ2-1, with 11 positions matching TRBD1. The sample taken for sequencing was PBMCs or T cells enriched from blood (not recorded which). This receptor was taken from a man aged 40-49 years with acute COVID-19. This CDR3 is CASSMDRGHEQFF. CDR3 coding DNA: TGCGCCAGCAGCATGGACAGGGGGCATGAGCAGTTCTTC.